The 11 T cell receptor beta chains in this list originate from one sample, sequenced in a study of T cells in Graves' hyperthyroidism and ophthalmopathy. Amplified regions were TCR beta CDR3 sequences from RNA transcripts. The study used the HTBI primer set for a first-round RT-PCR of the TCR CDR3. TCRdb reanalysed the multiplex PCR reads using MiXCR and keeps one entry per CDR3 protein. The sample holds more than 550,000 distinct CDR3 sequences, approximately 18% seen once. The sample taken for sequencing was blood. These TCRs come from a woman aged 50 to 60 with Graves' hyperthyroidism that later progressed to Graves' ophthalmopathy.

V and J are TRBV12-3 or TRBV12-4 and TRBJ1-2; D perhaps matches TRBD1 (5 bases). This CDR3 is built from 14 residues. V lost 4 bases and J 8 bases, leaving 17 bases between the germline ends. CDR3 amino acids: CASSSGTPGEGYTF. CDR3 DNA sequence: TGTGCCAGCAGTTCCGGGACCCCGGGTGAAGGCTACACCTTC.

As concerns this clonotype: One junction end disagrees with the germline gene, perhaps due to a read error. The CDR3 DNA reads as TGTGCTAGCAGCACTAGCGTGGGCGAAGAGCAGTACTTC. Translating it yields CASSTSVGEEQYF. The chain joins TRBV7-7 to TRBJ2-7; 7 bases are a match to TRBD2. CDR3 length equals 13 residues. Germline values: CDR1 SSHAT, CDR2 FNYEAQ (reference sequence).

In DNA form, the CDR3 reads TGCAGCGCCTGGGACAGAAGAGAGACCCAGTACTTC. The encoded protein is CSAWDRRETQYF. The chain carries TRBV29-1 and TRBJ2-5; 7 bases are shared with TRBD1. This CDR3 has 12 residues. Germline V gene lookup returns CDR1 SQVTM and CDR2 ANQGSEA. Trimming at V came to 7 bases and at J to 4 bases, leaving 6 bases not matched to a gene.

Regarding this clonotype: A much larger clone lies a single base off, so this may be a read error. The chain joins TRBV5-1 to TRBJ2-3; D remains ambiguous. The germline CDR1 and CDR2 sequences are SGHRS and YFSETQ. This CDR3 spans 14 amino acids. CDR3 bases: TGCGTCAGCAGCTTCGGAGACCTCACAGATACGCAGTATTTT. It specifies CVSSFGDLTDTQYF.

For this clonotype: In this CDR3 the conserved last residue, phenylalanine or tryptophan, is missing, so a read error is likely. This chain joins TRBV10-3 and TRBJ1-1; 7 bases line up with TRBD1. Unmatched junction bases numbered 5, after V lost 7 bases and J lost 0 bases. The V gene's germline CDR1 is ENHRY and CDR2 SYGVKD. CDR3 length equals 14 residues. CDR3 region: CAIKSTGMNTEAFL. The CDR3 DNA reads as TGTGCCATCAAGTCGACAGGGATGAACACTGAAGCTTTCTTA.

This clonotype was seen more than once but under ten times. The V gene is TRBV5-1, the J gene TRBJ2-3; TRBD2 might be the D (6 bases). CDR1 is SGHRS, CDR2 YFSETQ, per germline. CDR3 length: 15 residues. V lost 0 bases, J lost 6 bases, and 14 bases lay in between. The CDR3 nucleotides read TGCGCCAGCAGCTTGGGTAGACTAGTTGGTGATACGCAGTATTTT. Translation gives CASSLGRLVGDTQYF.

This clonotype was detected many times. The chain joins TRBV30 to TRBJ1-5; TRBD1 might be the D (5 bases). Trimming left V 2 bases short and J 2 bases short, with 7 bases between. The length of the CDR3 is 13 residues. Per the germline V gene, CDR1 is GTSNPN and CDR2 is SVGIG (reference sequence). CDR3 in amino acids: CAWSQGGNQPQHF. The CDR3 bases are TGTGCCTGGAGTCAGGGAGGCAATCAGCCCCAGCATTTT.

Details on this clonotype: This may be a read error: a much more frequent sequence differs by one nucleotide. The gene calls are TRBV5-6 and TRBJ1-2; 9 bases agree with TRBD1. In germline, CDR1 is SGHDT, CDR2 YYEEEE. Trimming at V came to 4 bases and at J to 0 bases, leaving 10 bases not matched to a gene. This CDR3 has 17 amino acids. The CDR3 is CASSLWTGAEANYGYTF. CDR3 nucleotide sequence: TGTGCCAGCAGCCTATGGACAGGGGCCGAAGCTAACTATGGCTACACCTTC.

This clonotype has a count of ten or more. The gene calls are TRBV6-1 and TRBJ1-1; 12 positions agree with TRBD1. Germline V CDR1 and CDR2: MNHNS, SASEGT. The V and J ends lost 6 bases and 7 bases, in that order; junction bases with no gene match: 15. There are 17 residues in the CDR3. CDR3 protein: CASRPRGDRGREIEAFF. DNA of the CDR3: TGTGCCAGCAGGCCTCGCGGGGACAGGGGGCGCGAGATTGAAGCTTTCTTT.

This clonotype was seen a handful of times. The chain uses TRBV5-6 and TRBJ1-5; D is possibly TRBD1 (6 bases). The CDR3 extends over 17 amino acids. Trimming pared 1 base from V and 2 bases from J, leaving 16 bases between. Germline assignment: CDR1 SGHDT and CDR2 YYEEEE. The chain's CDR3 is CASSLRQGKVGNQPQHF. The DNA for the CDR3 is TGTGCCAGCAGCTTGAGGCAGGGGAAGGTAGGCAATCAGCCCCAGCATTTT.

This clonotype has only a few counts. V gene TRBV20-1 combines with J gene TRBJ1-2, with D possibly TRBD1 on 5 matching bases. Germline V gives CDR1 DFQATT, CDR2 SNEGSKA (reference sequence). The CDR3 spans 14 residues. V gave up 0 bases and J gave up 2 bases, with 10 bases separating them. The CDR3 spells CSAREIQENYGYTF. The CDR3 DNA reads TGCAGTGCTAGAGAAATACAGGAAAACTATGGCTACACCTTC.